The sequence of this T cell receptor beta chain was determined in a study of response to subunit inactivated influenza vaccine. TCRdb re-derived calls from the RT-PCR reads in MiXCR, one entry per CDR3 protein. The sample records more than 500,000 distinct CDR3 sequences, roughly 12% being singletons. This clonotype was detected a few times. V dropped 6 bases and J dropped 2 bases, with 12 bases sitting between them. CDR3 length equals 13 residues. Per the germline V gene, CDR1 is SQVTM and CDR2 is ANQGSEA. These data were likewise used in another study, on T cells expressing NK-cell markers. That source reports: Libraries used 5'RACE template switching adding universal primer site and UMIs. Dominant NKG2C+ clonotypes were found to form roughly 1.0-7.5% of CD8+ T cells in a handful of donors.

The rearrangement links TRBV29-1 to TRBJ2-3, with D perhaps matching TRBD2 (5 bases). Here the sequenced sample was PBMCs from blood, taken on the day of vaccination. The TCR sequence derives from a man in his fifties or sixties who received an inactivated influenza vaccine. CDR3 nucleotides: TGCAGCGTCACCGACTACAACACAGATACGCAGTATTTT. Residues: CSVTDYNTDTQYF.